The rows below give T cell receptor beta chains drawn from one sample of a study of vaccination and CD4 T cells after COVID-19. Their antigens are not known. TCRdb called the PCR reads again in MiXCR, with one record for every CDR3 protein. The repertoire holds 8,000 to 9,500 distinct CDR3 sequences, with around 70% as singletons. The sample taken for sequencing was CD4+ T cells from blood, cultured in vitro. The receptors come from a human donor who had recovered from COVID-19. Each CDR3 is given without its conserved first and last residue.

>TRBV7-3|TRBJ2-2
ASRQSAGSPPRELF
>TRBV19|TRBJ1-5
ASSNPQGFHQPQH
>TRBV3-1|TRBJ1-6
ASSQVLSGMGNSPLH
>TRBV27|TRBJ2-3
ASSRLETQY
>TRBV30|TRBJ1-1
AWSWANTEAF
>TRBV6-5|TRBJ1-5
ASSYSTGGDQPQH
>TRBV25-1|TRBJ1-2
ASSESGGYGYT
>TRBV2|TRBJ1-3
ASSESLSGNTIY
>TRBV6-5|TRBJ1-2
ASSYNGGGEYGYT
>TRBV2|TRBJ1-1
ASKRGGSTEAF
>TRBV20-1|TRBJ1-5
SARVGWGNQPQH
>TRBV27|TRBJ1-6
ASSSETGPLH
>TRBV3-1|TRBJ1-1
ASSQPTAPNTEAF
>TRBV7-3|TRBJ2-1
ASSLKRGDYNEQF
>TRBV7-2|TRBJ2-7
ASSQGGEQY
>TRBV11-2|TRBJ2-1
ASSTYNEQF
>TRBV19|TRBJ2-7
ASSQTSGGLNEQY